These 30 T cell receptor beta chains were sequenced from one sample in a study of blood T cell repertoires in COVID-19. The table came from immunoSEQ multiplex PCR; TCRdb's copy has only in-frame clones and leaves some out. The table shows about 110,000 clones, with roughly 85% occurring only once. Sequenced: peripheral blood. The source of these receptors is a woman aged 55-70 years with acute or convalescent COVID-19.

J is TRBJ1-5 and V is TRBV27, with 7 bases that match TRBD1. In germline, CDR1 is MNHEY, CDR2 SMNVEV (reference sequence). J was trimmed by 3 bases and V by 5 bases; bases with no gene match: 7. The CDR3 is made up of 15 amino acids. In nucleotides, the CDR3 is TGTGCCAGCAGTAGGAGACAGGGCTACAATCAGCCCCAGCATTTT. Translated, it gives CASSRRQGYNQPQHF.

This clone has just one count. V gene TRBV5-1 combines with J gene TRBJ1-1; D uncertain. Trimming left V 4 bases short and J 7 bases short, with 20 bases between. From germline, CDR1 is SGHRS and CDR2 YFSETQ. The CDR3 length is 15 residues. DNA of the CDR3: TGCGCCAGCAGCCCCGACACCGGACGGAGGGTTGAAGCTTTCTTT. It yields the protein CASSPDTGRRVEAFF.

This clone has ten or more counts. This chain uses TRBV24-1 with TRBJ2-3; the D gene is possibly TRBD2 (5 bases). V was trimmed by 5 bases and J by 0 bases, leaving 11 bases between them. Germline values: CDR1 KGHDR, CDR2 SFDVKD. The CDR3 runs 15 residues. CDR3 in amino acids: CATSGRTYSTDTQYF. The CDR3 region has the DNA TGTGCCACCAGTGGTAGGACTTATAGCACAGATACGCAGTATTTT.

The CDR3 loop reads CASSQAVSGGAREQFF. Here the CDR3 DNA reads TGTGCCAGCAGCCAAGCAGTTAGCGGGGGGGCGCGGGAGCAGTTCTTC. This sequence joins TRBV3-1 (or the pseudogene TRBV3-2) and TRBJ2-1, with TRBD2 matching over 11 bases. Trimming removed 1 base from V and 10 bases from J; junction bases left unmatched: 9. CDR1 and CDR2 from the germline V gene are LGHDT and YNNKEL (reference sequence). The CDR3 is 16 amino acids.

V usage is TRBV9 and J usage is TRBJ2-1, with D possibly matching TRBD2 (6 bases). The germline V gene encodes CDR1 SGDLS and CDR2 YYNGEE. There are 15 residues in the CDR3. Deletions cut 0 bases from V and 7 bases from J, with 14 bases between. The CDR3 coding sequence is TGTGCCAGCAGCGTAGGGGCGGGATCAGCGAATGAGCAGTTCTTC. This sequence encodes CASSVGAGSANEQFF.

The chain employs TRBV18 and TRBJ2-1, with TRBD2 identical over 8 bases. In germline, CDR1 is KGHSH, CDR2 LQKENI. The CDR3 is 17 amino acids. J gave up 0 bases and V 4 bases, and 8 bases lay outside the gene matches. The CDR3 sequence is CASSLGSGAGSYNEQFF. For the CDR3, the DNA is TGTGCCAGCTCACTTGGTAGCGGGGCTGGCTCCTACAATGAGCAGTTCTTC.

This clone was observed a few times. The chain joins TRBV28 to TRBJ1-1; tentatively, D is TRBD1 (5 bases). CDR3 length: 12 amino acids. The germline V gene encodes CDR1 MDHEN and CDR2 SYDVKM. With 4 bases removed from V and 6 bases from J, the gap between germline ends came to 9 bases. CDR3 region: CASSYIGAEAFF. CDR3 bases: TGTGCCAGCAGTTACATAGGGGCTGAAGCTTTCTTT. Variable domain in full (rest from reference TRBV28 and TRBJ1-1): DVKVTQSSRYLVKRTGEKVFLECVQDMDHENMFWYRQDPGLGLRLIYFSYDVKMKEKGDIPEGYSVSREKKERFSLILESASTNQTSMYLCASSYIGAEAFFGQGTRLTVV.

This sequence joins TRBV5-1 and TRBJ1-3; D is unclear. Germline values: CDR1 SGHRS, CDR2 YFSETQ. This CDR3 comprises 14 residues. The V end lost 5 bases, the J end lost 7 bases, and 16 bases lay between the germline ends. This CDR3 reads CASSASGGRNTIYF. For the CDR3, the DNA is TGCGCCAGCAGTGCCTCAGGTGGAAGGAACACCATATATTTT.

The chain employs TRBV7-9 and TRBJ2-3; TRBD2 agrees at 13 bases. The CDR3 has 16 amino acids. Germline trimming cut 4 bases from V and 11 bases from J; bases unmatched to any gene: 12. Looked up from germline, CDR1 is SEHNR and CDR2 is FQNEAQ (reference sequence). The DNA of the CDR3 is TGTGCCAGCAGCTCCGGACTAGCGGGAGACCCGACCCGGCAGTATTTT. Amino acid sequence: CASSSGLAGDPTRQYF.

The CDR3: CASSSWGLSGNQPQHF. The CDR3 DNA reads as TGTGCCAGCAGCTCGTGGGGCCTAAGTGGGAATCAGCCCCAGCATTTT. This chain uses TRBV5-6 with TRBJ1-5, with a tentative D call TRBD1 (5 bases). The length of the CDR3 is 16 residues. The V gene's germline CDR1 is SGHDT and CDR2 YYEEEE. Trimming removed 3 bases from V and 4 bases from J, with 17 bases in between.

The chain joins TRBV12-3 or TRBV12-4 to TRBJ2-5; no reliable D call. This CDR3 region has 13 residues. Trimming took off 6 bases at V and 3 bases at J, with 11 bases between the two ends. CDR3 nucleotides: TGTGCCAGCAGGGGCCTACCAGAAGAGACCCAGTACTTC. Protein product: CASRGLPEETQYF.

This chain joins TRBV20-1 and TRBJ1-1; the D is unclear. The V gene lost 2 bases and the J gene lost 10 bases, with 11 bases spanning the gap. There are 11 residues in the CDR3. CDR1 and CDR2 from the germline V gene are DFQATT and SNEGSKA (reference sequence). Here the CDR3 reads CSARKSELAFF. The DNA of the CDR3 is TGCAGTGCTAGAAAGAGTGAATTAGCTTTCTTT.

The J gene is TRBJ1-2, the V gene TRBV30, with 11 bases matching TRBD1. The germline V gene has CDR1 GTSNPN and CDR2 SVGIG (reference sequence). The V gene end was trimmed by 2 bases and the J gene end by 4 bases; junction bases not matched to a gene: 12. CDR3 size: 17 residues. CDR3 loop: CAWSPRPGTGGFYGYTF. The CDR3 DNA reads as TGTGCCTGGAGTCCACGGCCCGGGACAGGGGGGTTCTATGGCTACACCTTC. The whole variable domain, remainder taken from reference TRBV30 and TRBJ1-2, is SQTIHQWPATLVQPVGSPLSLECTVEGTSNPNLYWYRQAAGRGLQLLFYSVGIGQISSEVPQNLSASRPQDRQFILSSKKLLLSDSGFYLCAWSPRPGTGGFYGYTFGSGTRLTVV.

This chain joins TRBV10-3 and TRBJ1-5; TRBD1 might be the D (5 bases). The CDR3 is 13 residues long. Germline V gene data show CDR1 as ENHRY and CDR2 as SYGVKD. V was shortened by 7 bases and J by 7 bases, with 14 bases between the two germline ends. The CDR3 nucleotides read TGTGCCATCATGGGGGGATTAGGGCAGCCCCAGCATTTT. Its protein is CAIMGGLGQPQHF.

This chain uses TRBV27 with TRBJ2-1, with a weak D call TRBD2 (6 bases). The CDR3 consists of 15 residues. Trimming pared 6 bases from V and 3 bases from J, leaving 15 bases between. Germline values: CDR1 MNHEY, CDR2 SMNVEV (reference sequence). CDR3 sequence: CASRVGRLGYNEQFF. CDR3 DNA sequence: TGTGCCAGCAGGGTAGGGAGGCTAGGCTACAATGAGCAGTTCTTC.

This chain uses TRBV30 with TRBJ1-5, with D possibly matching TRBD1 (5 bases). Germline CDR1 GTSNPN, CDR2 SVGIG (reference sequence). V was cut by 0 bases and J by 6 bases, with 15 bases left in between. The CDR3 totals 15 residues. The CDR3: CAWSVRGGLGQPQHF. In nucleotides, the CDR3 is TGTGCCTGGAGTGTACGCGGGGGACTGGGTCAGCCCCAGCATTTT. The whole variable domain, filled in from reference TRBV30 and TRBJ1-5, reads SQTIHQWPATLVQPVGSPLSLECTVEGTSNPNLYWYRQAAGRGLQLLFYSVGIGQISSEVPQNLSASRPQDRQFILSSKKLLLSDSGFYLCAWSVRGGLGQPQHFGDGTRLSIL.

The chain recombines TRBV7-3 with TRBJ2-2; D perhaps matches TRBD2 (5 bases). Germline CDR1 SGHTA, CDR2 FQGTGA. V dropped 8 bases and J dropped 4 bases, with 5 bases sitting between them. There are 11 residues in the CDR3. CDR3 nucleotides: TGTGCCAGCGCGGGCACCGGGGAGCTGTTTTTT. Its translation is CASAGTGELFF.

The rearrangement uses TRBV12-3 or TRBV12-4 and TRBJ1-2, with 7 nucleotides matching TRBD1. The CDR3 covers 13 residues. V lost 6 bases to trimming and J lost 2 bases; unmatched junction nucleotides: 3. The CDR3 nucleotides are TGTGCCAGCAGCCGGGACAGCAACTATGGCTACACCTTC. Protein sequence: CASSRDSNYGYTF.

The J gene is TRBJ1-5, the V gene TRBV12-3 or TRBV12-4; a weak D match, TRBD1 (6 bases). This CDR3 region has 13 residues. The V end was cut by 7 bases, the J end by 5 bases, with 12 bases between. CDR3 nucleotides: TGTGCCAGCACCTTAGGGGGTGATCAGCCCCAGCATTTT. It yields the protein CASTLGGDQPQHF.

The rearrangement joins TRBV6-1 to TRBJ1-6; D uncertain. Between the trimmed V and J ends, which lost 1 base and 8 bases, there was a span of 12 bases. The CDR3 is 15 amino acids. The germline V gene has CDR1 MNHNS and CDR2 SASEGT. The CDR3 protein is CASSEVVSFDSPLHF. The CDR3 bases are TGTGCCAGCAGTGAAGTGGTCAGTTTCGATTCACCCCTCCACTTT.

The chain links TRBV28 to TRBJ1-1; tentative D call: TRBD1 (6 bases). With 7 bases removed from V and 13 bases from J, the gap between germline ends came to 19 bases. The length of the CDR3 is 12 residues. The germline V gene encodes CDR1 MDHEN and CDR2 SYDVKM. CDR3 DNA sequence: TGTGCCAGCACCGTAGGGGGGGGCCGGGTTTTCTTT. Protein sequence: CASTVGGGRVFF.

The CDR3 DNA reads TGTGCCAGCAGTTCCCGACTAGACGAGCAGTACTTC. It translates to CASSSRLDEQYF. The rearrangement joins TRBV27 to TRBJ2-7, with D maybe TRBD2 (6 bases). The length of the CDR3 is 12 residues. Trimming took 4 bases from V and 5 from J, leaving 9 bases between them. Germline lookup yields CDR1 MNHEY and CDR2 SMNVEV (reference sequence).

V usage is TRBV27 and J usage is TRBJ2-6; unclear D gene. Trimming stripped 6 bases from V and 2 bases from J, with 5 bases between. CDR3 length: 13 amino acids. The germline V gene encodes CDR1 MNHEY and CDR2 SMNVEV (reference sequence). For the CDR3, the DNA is TGTGCCAGCAGGTCAGCTGGGGCCAACGTCCTGACTTTC. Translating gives CASRSAGANVLTF.

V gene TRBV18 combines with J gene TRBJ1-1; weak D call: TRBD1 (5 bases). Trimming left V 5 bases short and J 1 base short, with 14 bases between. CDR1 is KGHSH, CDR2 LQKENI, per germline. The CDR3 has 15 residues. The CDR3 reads CASSDMDITNTEAFF. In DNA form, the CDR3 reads TGTGCCAGCTCAGACATGGACATCACGAACACTGAAGCTTTCTTT.

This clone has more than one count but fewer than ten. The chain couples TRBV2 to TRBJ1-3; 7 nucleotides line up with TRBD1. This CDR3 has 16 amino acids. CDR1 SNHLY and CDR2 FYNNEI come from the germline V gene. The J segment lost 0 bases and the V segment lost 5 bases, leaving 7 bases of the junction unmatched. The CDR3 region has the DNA TGTGCCAGCAGTTTACGACAGGGACGCTCTGGAAACACCATATATTTT. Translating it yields CASSLRQGRSGNTIYF.

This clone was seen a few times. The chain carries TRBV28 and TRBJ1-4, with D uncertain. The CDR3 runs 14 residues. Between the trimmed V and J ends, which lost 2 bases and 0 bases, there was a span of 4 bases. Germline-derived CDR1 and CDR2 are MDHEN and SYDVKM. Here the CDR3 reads CASSLTSTNEKLFF. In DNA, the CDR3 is TGTGCCAGCAGTTTAACTTCAACTAATGAAAAACTGTTTTTT.

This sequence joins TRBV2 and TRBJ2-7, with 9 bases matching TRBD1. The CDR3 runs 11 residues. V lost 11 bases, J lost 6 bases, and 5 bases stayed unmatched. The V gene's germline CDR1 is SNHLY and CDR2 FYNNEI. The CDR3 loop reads CASGTGIEQYF. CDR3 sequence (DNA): TGTGCCTCCGGGACAGGGATCGAGCAGTACTTC. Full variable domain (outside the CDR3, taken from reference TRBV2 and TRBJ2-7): EPEVTQTPSHQVTQMGQEVILRCVPISNHLYFYWYRQILGQKVEFLVSFYNNEISEKSEIFDDQFSVERPDGSNFTLKIRSTKLEDSAMYFCASGTGIEQYFGPGTRLTVT.

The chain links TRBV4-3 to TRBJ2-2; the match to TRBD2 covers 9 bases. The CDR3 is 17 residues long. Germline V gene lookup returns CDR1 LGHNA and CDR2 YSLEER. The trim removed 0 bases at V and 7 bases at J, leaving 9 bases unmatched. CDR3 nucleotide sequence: TGCGCCAGCAGCCAAGAGGACAGCGGGAGGATCGGCGGGGAGCTGTTTTTT. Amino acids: CASSQEDSGRIGGELFF.

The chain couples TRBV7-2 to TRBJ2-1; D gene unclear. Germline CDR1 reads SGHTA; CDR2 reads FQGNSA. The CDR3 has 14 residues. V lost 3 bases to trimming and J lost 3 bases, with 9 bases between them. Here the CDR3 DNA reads TGTGCCAGCAGCTTTTCACAGAACTACAATGAGCAGTTCTTC. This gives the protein CASSFSQNYNEQFF.

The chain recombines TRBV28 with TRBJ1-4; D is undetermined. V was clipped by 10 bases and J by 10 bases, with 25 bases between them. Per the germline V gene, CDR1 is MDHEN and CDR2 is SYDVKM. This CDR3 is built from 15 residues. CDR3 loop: CATRPSGLAFGKLFF. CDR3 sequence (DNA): TGTGCCACCCGCCCCTCGGGGTTAGCGTTCGGAAAACTGTTTTTT. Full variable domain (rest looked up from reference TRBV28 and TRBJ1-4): DVKVTQSSRYLVKRTGEKVFLECVQDMDHENMFWYRQDPGLGLRLIYFSYDVKMKEKGDIPEGYSVSREKKERFSLILESASTNQTSMYLCATRPSGLAFGKLFFGSGTQLSVL.